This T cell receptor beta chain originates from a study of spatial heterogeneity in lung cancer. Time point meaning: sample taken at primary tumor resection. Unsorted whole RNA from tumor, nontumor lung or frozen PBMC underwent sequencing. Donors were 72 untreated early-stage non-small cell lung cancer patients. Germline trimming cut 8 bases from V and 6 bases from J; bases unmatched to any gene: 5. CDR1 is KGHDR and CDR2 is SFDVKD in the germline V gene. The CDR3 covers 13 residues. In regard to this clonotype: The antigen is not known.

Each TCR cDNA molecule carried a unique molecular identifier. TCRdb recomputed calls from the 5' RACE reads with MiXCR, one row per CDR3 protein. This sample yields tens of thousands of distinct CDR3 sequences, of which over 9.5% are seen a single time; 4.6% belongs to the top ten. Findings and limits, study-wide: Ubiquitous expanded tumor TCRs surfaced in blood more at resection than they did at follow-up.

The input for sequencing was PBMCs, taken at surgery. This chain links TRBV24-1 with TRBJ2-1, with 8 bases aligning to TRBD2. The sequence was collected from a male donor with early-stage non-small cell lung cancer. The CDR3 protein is CATTGLDGNEQFF. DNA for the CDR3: TGTGCCACCACGGGACTAGACGGCAATGAGCAGTTCTTC.